These T cell receptor beta chains were read from a single sample in a study of blood T cells in healthy people across ages. TCRdb re-analysed the 5' RACE reads in MiXCR, keeping a single row per CDR3 protein. This table has roughly 1,800,000 distinct CDR3 sequences, 49% appearing once. The sequenced material came from blood. The receptors come from a woman in her thirties or forties in good health. Both conserved end residues are part of each CDR3.

v_gene: TRBV7-2
len: 15
CDR3aa: CASSFSAGKGEKLFF

v_gene: TRBV9
len: 16
CDR3aa: CASSWTSGSPGDTQYF

v_gene: TRBV6-5
len: 17
CDR3aa: CASSFRQQGSYNSPLHF

v_gene: TRBV6-2/TRBV6-3
len: 13
CDR3aa: CASRNGRGTEAFF

v_gene: TRBV20-1
len: 14
CDR3aa: CSARPTSVGETQYF

v_gene: TRBV9
len: 12
CDR3aa: CASSAGQYGYTF

v_gene: TRBV12-3/TRBV12-4
len: 14
CDR3aa: CATSLAGGPDTQYF

v_gene: TRBV4-3
len: 13
CDR3aa: CASSQGGGYEQFF

v_gene: TRBV27
len: 16
CDR3aa: CASSFVGPKFQETQYF

v_gene: TRBV28
len: 12
CDR3aa: CASSFSVGGYTF